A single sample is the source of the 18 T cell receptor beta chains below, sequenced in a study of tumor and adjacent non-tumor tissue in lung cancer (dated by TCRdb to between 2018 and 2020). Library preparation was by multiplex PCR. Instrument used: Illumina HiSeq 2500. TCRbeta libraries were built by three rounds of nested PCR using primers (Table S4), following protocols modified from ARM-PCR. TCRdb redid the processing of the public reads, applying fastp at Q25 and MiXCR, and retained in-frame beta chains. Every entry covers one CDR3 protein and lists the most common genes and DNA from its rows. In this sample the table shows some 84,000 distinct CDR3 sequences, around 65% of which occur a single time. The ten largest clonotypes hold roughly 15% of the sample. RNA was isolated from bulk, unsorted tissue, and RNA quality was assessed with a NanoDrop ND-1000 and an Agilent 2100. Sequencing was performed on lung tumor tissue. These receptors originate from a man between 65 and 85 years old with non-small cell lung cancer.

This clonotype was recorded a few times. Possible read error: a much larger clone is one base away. The CDR3 DNA reads TGTGCCAGCAGCCCATCTAGCGGGTCGACAGATACGCAGTATTTT. This translates into CASSPSSGSTDTQYF. This rearrangement joins TRBV7-9 to TRBJ2-3; 8 bases fit TRBD2. J gave up 3 bases and V 5 bases, and 7 bases lay outside the gene matches. The CDR3 is 15 amino acids. Germline assignment: CDR1 SEHNR and CDR2 FQNEAQ (reference sequence).

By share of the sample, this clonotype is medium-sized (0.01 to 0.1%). The CDR3 reads CASSLGAGGPHTEAFF. In DNA form, the CDR3 reads TGTGCCAGCAGCTTGGGGGCAGGGGGCCCACACACTGAAGCTTTCTTT. V is TRBV5-4 and J is TRBJ1-1, with 8 nucleotides matching TRBD1. The germline CDR1 and CDR2 sequences are SGHNT and YYREEE (reference sequence). V was pared by 0 bases and J by 3 bases, with 7 bases of the junction left unmatched. This CDR3 contains 16 residues. The full variable domain, in which reference TRBV5-4 and TRBJ1-1 provide the parts outside the CDR3, is ETGVTQSPTHLIKTRGQQVTLRCSSQSGHNTVSWYQQALGQGPQFIFQYYREEENGRGNFPPRFSGLQFPNYSSELNVNALELDDSALYLCASSLGAGGPHTEAFFGQGTRLTVV.

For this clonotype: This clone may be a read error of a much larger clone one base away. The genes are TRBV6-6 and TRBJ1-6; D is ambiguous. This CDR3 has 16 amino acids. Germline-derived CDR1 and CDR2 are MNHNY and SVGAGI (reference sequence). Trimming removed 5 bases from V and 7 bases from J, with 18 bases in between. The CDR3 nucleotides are TGTGCCAGCAGTCACCCGCCCCAGAGGCCGAATTCACCCCTCCACTTT. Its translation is CASSHPPQRPNSPLHF.

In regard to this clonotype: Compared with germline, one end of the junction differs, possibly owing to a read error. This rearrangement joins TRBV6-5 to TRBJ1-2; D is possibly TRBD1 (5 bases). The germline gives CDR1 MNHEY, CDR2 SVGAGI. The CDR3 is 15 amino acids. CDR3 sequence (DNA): TGTGCCAGCAGTTACTTTCCAGGGATTAACTATGGGTACACCTTC. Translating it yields CASSYFPGINYGYTF.

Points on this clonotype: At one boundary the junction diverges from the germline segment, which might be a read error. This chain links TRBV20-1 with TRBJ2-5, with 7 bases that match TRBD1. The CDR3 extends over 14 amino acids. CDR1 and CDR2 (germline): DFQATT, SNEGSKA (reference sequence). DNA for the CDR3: TGTAGTGCTAGGGCTCGGACAGGCCGAGAGACCCAGTACTTC. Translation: CSARARTGRETQYF.

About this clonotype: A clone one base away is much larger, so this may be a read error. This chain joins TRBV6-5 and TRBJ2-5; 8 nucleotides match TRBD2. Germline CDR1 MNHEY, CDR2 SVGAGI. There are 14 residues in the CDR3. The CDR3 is CVSSYSASGETQYF. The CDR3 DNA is TGTGTCAGCAGTTACTCAGCTAGCGGGGAGACCCAGTACTTC.

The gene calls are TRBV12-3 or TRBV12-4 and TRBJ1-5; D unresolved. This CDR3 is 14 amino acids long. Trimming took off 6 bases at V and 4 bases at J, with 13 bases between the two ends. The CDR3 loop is CASSDQSGNQPQHF. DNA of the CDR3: TGTGCCAGCAGCGACCAGAGTGGGAATCAGCCCCAGCATTTT.

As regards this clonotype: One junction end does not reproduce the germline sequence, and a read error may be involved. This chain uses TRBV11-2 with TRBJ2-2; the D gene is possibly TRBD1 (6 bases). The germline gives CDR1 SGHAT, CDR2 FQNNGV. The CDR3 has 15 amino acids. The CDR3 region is CAGSLGGGRIGELFF. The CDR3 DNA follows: TGTGCCGGCAGCTTAGGTGGGGGCAGGATCGGAGAGCTGTTTTTT.

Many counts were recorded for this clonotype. CDR3 protein: CAVLRGPGANVLTF. CDR3 DNA sequence: TGTGCCGTACTAAGGGGCCCTGGGGCCAACGTCCTGACTTTC. The chain has TRBV6-1 and TRBJ2-6, with D perhaps TRBD1 (5 bases). Between the trimmed V and J ends, which lost 11 bases and 2 bases, there was a span of 13 bases. CDR1 and CDR2 (germline): MNHNS, SASEGT. The CDR3 spans 14 residues.

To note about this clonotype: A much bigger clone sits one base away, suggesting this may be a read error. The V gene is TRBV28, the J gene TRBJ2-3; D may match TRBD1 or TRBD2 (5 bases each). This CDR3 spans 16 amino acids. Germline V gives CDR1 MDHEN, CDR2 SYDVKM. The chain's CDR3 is CASRPQEAGWPDTRYF. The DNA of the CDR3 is TGTGCCAGCAGACCCCAGGAGGCAGGGTGGCCAGATACGCGGTATTTT.

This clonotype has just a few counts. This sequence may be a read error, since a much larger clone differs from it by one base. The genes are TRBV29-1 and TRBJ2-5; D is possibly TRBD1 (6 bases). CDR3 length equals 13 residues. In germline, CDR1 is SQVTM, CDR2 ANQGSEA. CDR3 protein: CNVEGVRAETQYF. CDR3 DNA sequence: TGCAACGTTGAGGGGGTGAGGGCAGAGACCCAGTACTTC.

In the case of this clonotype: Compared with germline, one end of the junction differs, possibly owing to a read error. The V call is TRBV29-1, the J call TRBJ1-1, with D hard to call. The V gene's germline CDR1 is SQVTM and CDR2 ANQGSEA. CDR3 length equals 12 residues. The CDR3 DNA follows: TGCAGCGTAGGGCGGGTGAACACTAAAGCTTTCTTT. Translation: CSVGRVNTKAFF.

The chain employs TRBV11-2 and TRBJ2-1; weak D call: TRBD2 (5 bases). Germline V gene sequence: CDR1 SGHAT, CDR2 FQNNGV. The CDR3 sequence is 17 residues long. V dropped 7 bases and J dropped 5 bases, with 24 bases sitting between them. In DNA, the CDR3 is TGTGCCAGCACCAACCTAGTGACGGGGTGGTTGGACAATGAGCAGTTCTTC. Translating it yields CASTNLVTGWLDNEQFF. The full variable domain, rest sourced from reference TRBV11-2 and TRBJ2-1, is EAGVAQSPRYKIIEKRQSVAFWCNPISGHATLYWYQQILGQGPKLLIQFQNNGVVDDSQLPKDRFSAERLKGVDSTLKIQPAKLEDSAVYLCASTNLVTGWLDNEQFFGPGTRLTVL.

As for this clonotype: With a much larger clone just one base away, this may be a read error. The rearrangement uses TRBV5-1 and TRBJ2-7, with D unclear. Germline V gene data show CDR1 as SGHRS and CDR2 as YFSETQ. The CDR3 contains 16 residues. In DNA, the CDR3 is TGCGCCAGCAGCTTGGAAACGCGACACCCACCCTACGAGCTGTACTTC. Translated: CASSLETRHPPYELYF.

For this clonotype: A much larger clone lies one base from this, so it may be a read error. CDR3 in DNA: TGCGCCAGCAGCCATTCCTTTGCGGGGACCTACAATGAGCAGTTCTTC. Encoded protein: CASSHSFAGTYNEQFF. The V call is TRBV4-1, the J call TRBJ2-1; possible D gene TRBD2, 6 bases. Germline CDR1 reads MGHRA; CDR2 reads YSYEKL. Trimming took 3 bases from V and 2 from J, leaving 14 bases between them. The CDR3 has 16 residues.

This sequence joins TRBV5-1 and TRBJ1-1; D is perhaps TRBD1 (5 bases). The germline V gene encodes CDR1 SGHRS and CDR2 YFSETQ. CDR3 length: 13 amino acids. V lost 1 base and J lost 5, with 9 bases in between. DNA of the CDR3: TGCGCCAGCAGCTTGTCAGGGACTACTGAAGCTTTCTTT. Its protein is CASSLSGTTEAFF.

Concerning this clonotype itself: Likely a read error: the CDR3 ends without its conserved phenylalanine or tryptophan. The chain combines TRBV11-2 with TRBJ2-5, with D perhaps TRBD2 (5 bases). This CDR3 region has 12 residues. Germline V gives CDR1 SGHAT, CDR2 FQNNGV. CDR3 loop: CTSSQEGETQYL. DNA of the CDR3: TGTACCAGCAGCCAAGAGGGAGAGACCCAGTACCTC.

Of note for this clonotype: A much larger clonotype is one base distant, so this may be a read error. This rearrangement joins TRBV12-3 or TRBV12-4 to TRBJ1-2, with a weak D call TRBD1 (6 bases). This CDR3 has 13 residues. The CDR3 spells CVSTPTGFYGYTF. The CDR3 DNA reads TGTGTCAGCACCCCTACAGGGTTCTATGGCTACACCTTC.